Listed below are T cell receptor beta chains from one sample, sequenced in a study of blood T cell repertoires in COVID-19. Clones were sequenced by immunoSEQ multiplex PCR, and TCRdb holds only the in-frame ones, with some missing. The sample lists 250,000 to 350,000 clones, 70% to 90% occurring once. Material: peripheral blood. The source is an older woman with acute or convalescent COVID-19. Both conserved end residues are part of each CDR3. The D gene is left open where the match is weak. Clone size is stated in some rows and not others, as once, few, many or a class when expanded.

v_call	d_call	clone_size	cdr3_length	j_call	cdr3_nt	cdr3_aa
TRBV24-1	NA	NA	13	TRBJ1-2	TGTGCCACCAGTGATTTATCCGAGAGAGGCTACACCTTC	CATSDLSERGYTF
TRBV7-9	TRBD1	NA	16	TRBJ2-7	TGTGCCAGCAGCTCACAGTGGACAGGGAATATCTACGAGCAGTACTTC	CASSSQWTGNIYEQYF
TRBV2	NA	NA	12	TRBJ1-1	TGTGCCAGCAGCTGGACACCCTTTGAAGCTTTCTTT	CASSWTPFEAFF
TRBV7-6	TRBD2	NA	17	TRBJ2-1	TGTGCCAGCACCGATTTACTAGCGGGGGGGTCCTACAATGAGCAGTTCTTC	CASTDLLAGGSYNEQFF
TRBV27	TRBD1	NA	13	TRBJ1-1	TGTGCCAGCAGTCCCAGACAGGGAACTGAAGCTTTCTTT	CASSPRQGTEAFF
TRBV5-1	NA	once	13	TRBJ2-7	TGCGCCAGCAGCCCTAGCGCCGCCTACGAGCAGTACTTC	CASSPSAAYEQYF
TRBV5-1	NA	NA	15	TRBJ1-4	TGCGCCAGCAGCTTCGGGCAGGGTTCTAATGAAAAACTGTTTTTT	CASSFGQGSNEKLFF
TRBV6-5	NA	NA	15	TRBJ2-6	TGTGCCAGCAAGAGCCCCAGGGCTGGGGCCAACGTCCTGACTTTC	CASKSPRAGANVLTF
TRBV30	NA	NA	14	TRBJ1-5	TGTGCCTGGAGTACAGGAAAGCTGAATCAGCCCCAGCATTTT	CAWSTGKLNQPQHF
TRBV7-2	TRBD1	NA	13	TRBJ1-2	TGTGCCAGCAGCTTACGGGACAGCTATGGCTACACCTTC	CASSLRDSYGYTF
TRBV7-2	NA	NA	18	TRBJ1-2	TGTGCCAGCAGCTTTAGGAATACCGGGACACCTACTAACTATGGCTACACCTTC	CASSFRNTGTPTNYGYTF
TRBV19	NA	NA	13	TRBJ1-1	TGTGCCAGTAGTATAGATCAGGGGACTGAAGCTTTCTTT	CASSIDQGTEAFF
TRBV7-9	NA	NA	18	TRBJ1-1	TGTGCCAGCAGCTCTTCGAGGGGGATTCGTACCCGCGGGACTGAAGCTTTCTTT	CASSSSRGIRTRGTEAFF
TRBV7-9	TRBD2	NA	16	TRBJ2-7	TGTGCCAGCAGCTCCGGGACTAGCGGGAGTTTGTACGAGCAGTACTTC	CASSSGTSGSLYEQYF
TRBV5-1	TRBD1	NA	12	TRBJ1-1	TGCGCCAGCAGCTTGGGACAGGGGATGGCTTTCTTT	CASSLGQGMAFF
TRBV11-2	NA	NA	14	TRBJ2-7	TGTGCCAGCAGCTTAGGGCAGGCAACCTACGAGCAGTACTTC	CASSLGQATYEQYF
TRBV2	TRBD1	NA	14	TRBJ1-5	TGTGCCTCCGAGGGACAGGCGGTCAATCAGCCCCAGCATTTT	CASEGQAVNQPQHF
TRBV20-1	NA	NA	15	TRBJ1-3	TGCAGTGCTAGTTTCGGGGGGCACTCTGGAAACACCATATATTTT	CSASFGGHSGNTIYF
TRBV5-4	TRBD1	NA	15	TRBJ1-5	TGTGCCAGCAGCTCGGCAGGGGGAGAGGATCAGCCCCAGCATTTT	CASSSAGGEDQPQHF
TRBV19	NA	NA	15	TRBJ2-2	TGTGCCAGTAGTATATCGTCAGCGAACACCGGGGAGCTGTTTTTT	CASSISSANTGELFF
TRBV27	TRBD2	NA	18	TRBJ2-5	TGTGCCAGCAGTCCCTTGGTAGCGGGAGGGCCTCACGCTGAGACCCAGTACTTC	CASSPLVAGGPHAETQYF
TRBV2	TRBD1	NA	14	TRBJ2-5	TGTGCCAGCATACAGGGGGCCGGGTGGGAGACCCAGTACTTC	CASIQGAGWETQYF
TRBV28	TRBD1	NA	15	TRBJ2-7	TGTGCCAGCAGTTTAACGGCAGGGGGCTCCTACGAGCAGTACTTC	CASSLTAGGSYEQYF
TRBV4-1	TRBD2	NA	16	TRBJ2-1	TGCGCCAGCAGCCAAGGGACTAGCGGGAGGGCCATTGAGCAGTTCTTC	CASSQGTSGRAIEQFF
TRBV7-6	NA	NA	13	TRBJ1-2	TGTGCCAGCAGCCTAAGGACAGAAGGCCCCGCGAGATTC	CASSLRTEGPARF
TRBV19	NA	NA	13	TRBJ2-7	TGTGCCAGTAGTATAAGCAGGGACTACGAGCAGTACTTC	CASSISRDYEQYF
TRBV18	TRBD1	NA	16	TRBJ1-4	TGTGCCAGCTCACCTTTTGGACAGGCAACTAATGAAAAACTGTTTTTT	CASSPFGQATNEKLFF
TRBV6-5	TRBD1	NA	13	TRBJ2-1	TGTGCCAGCAGTCGGACAGGGGGCGAGGAGCAGTTCTTC	CASSRTGGEEQFF
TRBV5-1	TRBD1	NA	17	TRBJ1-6	TGCGCCAGCAGCTTAACTCCACAGGGGGCCCAGAATTCACCCCTCCACTTT	CASSLTPQGAQNSPLHF
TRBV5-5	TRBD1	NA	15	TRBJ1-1	TGTGCCAGCAGCTGGGGACAGGGAGGGGACACTGAAGCTTTCTTT	CASSWGQGGDTEAFF
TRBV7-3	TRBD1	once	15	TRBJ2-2	TGTGCCAGCAGTCAGGGGGCCCCGCGCACCGGGGAGCTGTTTTTT	CASSQGAPRTGELFF
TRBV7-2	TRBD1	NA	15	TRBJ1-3	TGTGCCAGCAGCTCGGGACAGGGGGGCGGAAACACCATATATTTT	CASSSGQGGGNTIYF
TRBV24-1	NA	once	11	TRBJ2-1	TGTGCCACCATGGAGTACAATGAGCAGTTCTTC	CATMEYNEQFF
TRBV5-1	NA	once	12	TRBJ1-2	TGCGCCAGCAGCTTGGGAGACTATGGCTACACCTTC	CASSLGDYGYTF
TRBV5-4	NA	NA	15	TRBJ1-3	TGTGCCAGCAGCCCCGGGTCCTTCTCTGGAAACACCATATATTTT	CASSPGSFSGNTIYF
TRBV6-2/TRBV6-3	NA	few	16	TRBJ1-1	TGTGCCAGCAGCCCTATCGAACAGGGATGGAACACTGAAGCTTTCTTT	CASSPIEQGWNTEAFF
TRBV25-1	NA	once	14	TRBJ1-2	TGTGCCAGCAGTGACCGCACAGGGAACTATGGCTACACCTTC	CASSDRTGNYGYTF
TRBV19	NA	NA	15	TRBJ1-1	TGTGCCAGTAGTGGAGGGTGGGCAGGGAACACTGAAGCTTTCTTT	CASSGGWAGNTEAFF
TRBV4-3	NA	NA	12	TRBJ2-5	TGCGCCAGCAGCAAATTTACGGGGACCCAGTACTTC	CASSKFTGTQYF
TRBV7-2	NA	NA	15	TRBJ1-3	TGTGCCAGCAGCTTAGGGGCAGGGTCGGGAAACACCATATATTTT	CASSLGAGSGNTIYF
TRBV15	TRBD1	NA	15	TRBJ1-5	TGTGCCACCAGCAGAGACAGGGGGGATGGTCAGCCCCAGCATTTT	CATSRDRGDGQPQHF
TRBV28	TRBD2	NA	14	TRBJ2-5	TGTGCCAGCAGTTCTAGCGGGGGGTTAGAGACCCAGTACTTC	CASSSSGGLETQYF
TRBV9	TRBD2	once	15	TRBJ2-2	TGTGCCAGCAGCGGACTAGCGGGAGGCACCGGGGAGCTGTTTTTT	CASSGLAGGTGELFF
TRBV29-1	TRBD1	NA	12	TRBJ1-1	TGCAGCGTGGGACAGGGAAACACTGAAGCTTTCTTT	CSVGQGNTEAFF
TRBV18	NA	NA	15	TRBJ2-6	TGTGCCAGCGCATCCACCCGAGGGGGGGCCAACGTCCTGACTTTC	CASASTRGGANVLTF
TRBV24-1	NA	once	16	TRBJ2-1	TGTGCCACCAGTACCAGGGCGGGGGCGCCATACAATGAGCAGTTCTTC	CATSTRAGAPYNEQFF
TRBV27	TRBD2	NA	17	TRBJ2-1	TGTGCCAGCAGTCCGCCCCCGACTAGCTGGCTCGCGATTCAACAGTTCTTC	CASSPPPTSWLAIQQFF
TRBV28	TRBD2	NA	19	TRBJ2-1	TGTGCCAGCAGTTTGGGGCTAGCGGGGGGGAAGCCCTCCTACAATGAGCAGTTCTTC	CASSLGLAGGKPSYNEQFF
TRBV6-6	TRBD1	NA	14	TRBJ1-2	TGTGCCAGCAGTCTGACAGGGGGAAGCTATGGCTACACCTTC	CASSLTGGSYGYTF
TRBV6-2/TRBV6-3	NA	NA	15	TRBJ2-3	TGTGCCAGCACCCCTATTGCGGAGGCGACAGATACGCAGTATTTT	CASTPIAEATDTQYF
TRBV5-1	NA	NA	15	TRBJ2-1	TGCGCCAGCAGCCCGTTTTTGGGCAGTGATGGTGAGCAGTTCTTC	CASSPFLGSDGEQFF
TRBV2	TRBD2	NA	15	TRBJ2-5	TGTGCCAGCATTGTAGGACTAGCGAGTAAAGAGACCCAGTACTTC	CASIVGLASKETQYF
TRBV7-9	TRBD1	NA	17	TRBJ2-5	TGTGCCAGCAGCTTAGCCCTGAGGACAGGGGGCGTAGAGACCCAGTACTTC	CASSLALRTGGVETQYF
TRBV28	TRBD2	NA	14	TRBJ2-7	TGTGCCAGCAGTCCGCGGGGGGTGCTCTACGAGCAGTACTTC	CASSPRGVLYEQYF
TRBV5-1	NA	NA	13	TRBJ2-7	TGCGCCAGCAGCTATCGGGGTTCCTACGAGCAGTACTTC	CASSYRGSYEQYF
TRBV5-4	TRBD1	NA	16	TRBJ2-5	TGTGCCAGCAGCTTGGTTAGGGACAGGGGAACGGAGACCCAGTACTTC	CASSLVRDRGTETQYF
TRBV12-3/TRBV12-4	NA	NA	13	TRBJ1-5	TGTGCCAGCAGTGTTGACGGGGATCAGCCCCAGCATTTT	CASSVDGDQPQHF